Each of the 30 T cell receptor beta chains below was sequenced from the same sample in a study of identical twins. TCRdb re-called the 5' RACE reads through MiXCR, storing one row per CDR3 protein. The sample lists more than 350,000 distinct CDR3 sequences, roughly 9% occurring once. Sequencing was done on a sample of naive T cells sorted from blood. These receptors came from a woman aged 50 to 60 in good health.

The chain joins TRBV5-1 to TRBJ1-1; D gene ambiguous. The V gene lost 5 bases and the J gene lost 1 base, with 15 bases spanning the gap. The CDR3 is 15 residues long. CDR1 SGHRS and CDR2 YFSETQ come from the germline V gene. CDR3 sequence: CASSFLPGRNTEAFF. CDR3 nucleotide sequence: TGCGCCAGCAGTTTCCTTCCGGGGAGGAACACTGAAGCTTTCTTT.

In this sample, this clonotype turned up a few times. The CDR3 coding sequence is TGTGCCAGCAGCCCGTCGACTAGCGGGAAGCCAGATACGCAGTATTTT. Its protein product is CASSPSTSGKPDTQYF. The chain uses TRBV5-6 and TRBJ2-3; 11 bases are shared with TRBD2. V shed 4 bases and J 4 bases; nucleotides not matched to a gene: 8. From germline, CDR1 is SGHDT and CDR2 YYEEEE. This CDR3 region has 16 residues.

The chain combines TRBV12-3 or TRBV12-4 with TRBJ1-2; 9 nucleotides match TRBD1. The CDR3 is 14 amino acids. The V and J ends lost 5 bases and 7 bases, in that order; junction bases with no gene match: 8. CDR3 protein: CASSKSGTGPGYTF. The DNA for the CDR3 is TGTGCCAGCAGTAAGTCCGGGACAGGGCCTGGCTACACCTTC.

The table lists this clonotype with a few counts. This CDR3 reads CASSPQHPNTGELFF. The CDR3 DNA reads as TGTGCCAGCAGCCCCCAGCACCCGAACACCGGGGAGCTGTTTTTT. This rearrangement joins TRBV7-3 to TRBJ2-2; D is undetermined. The CDR3 sequence is 15 residues long. The germline V and J ends were trimmed by 5 bases and 0 bases, with 10 bases remaining between them. CDR1 is SGHTA and CDR2 is FQGTGA in the germline V gene.

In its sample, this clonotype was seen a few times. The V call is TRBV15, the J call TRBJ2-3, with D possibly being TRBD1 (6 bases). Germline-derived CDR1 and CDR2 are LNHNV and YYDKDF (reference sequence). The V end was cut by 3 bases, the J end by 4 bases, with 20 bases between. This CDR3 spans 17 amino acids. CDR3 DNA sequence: TGTGCCACCAGCAGGGATTTCGGTGGGGGCGCGGCAGATACGCAGTATTTT. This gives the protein CATSRDFGGGAADTQYF.

The CDR3 loop reads CASSRDRDTYEQYV. The CDR3 DNA reads as TGTGCCAGCAGTAGGGACAGGGATACCTACGAGCAGTACGTC. V and J are TRBV12-3 or TRBV12-4 and TRBJ2-7; 9 nucleotides match TRBD1. With V trimmed by 5 bases and J by 2 bases, 4 bases remained unmatched. The CDR3 is made up of 14 amino acids.

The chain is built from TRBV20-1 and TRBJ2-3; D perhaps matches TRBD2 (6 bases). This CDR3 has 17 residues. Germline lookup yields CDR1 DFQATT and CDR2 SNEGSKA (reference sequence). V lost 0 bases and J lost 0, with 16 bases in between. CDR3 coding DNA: TGCAGTGCTAGAGATGGGGGGTCCGCAGCTAGCACAGATACGCAGTATTTT. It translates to CSARDGGSAASTDTQYF.

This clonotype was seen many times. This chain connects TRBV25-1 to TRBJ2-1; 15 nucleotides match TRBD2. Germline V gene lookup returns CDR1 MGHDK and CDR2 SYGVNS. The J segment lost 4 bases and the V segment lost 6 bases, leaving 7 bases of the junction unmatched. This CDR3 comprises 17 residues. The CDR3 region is CASSEPGLAGGYNEQFF. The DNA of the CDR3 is TGTGCCAGCAGCGAACCGGGACTAGCGGGAGGATACAATGAGCAGTTCTTC.

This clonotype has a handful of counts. CDR3 sequence: CASSYRDNGEQYF. In nucleotides, the CDR3 is TGTGCCAGCAGTTACAGGGATAATGGCGAGCAGTACTTC. The rearrangement uses TRBV12-3 or TRBV12-4 and TRBJ2-7; D is perhaps TRBD1 (6 bases). This CDR3 region has 13 residues. V was cut by 4 bases and J by 6 bases, with 13 bases left in between.

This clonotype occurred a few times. This CDR3 is CASSIQGVWAAQFF. The CDR3 DNA is TGTGCCAGTAGTATTCAAGGGGTGTGGGCAGCGCAGTTCTTC. This sequence joins TRBV19 and TRBJ2-1; tentative D call: TRBD1 (5 bases). The CDR3 is made up of 14 amino acids. V lost 3 bases and J 12 bases, leaving 18 bases between the germline ends. The V gene's germline CDR1 is LNHDA and CDR2 SQIVND (reference sequence).

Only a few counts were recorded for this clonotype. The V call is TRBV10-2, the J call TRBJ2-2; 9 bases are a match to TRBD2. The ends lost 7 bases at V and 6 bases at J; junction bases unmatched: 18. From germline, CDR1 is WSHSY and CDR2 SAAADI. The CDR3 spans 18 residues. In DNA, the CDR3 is TGCGCCAGCACCGGCCAGTTGGTGAGCGGGAGGACTTCCGGGGAGCTGTTTTTT. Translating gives CASTGQLVSGRTSGELFF.

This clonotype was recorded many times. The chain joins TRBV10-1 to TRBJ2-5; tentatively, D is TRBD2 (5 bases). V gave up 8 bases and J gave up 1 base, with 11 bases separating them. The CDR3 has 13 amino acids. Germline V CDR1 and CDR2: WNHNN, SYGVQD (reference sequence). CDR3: CASQRRSQETQYF. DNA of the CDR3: TGCGCCAGCCAGCGGCGGTCCCAAGAGACCCAGTACTTC.

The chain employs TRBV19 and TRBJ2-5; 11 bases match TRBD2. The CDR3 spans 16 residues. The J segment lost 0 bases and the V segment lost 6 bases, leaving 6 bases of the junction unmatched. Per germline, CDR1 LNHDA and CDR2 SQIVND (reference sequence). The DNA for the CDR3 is TGTGCCAGTAGACGGGGGACTAGCGGCCACCAAGAGACCCAGTACTTC. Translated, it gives CASRRGTSGHQETQYF. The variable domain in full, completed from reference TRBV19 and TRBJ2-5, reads DGGITQSPKYLFRKEGQNVTLSCEQNLNHDAMYWYRQDPGQGLRLIYYSQIVNDFQKGDIAEGYSVSREKKESFPLTVTSAQKNPTAFYLCASRRGTSGHQETQYFGPGTRLLVL.

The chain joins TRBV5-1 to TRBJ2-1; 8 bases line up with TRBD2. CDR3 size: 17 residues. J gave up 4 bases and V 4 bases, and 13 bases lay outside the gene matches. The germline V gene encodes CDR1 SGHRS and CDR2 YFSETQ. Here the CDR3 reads CASSPGSGLVIYNEQFF. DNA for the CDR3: TGCGCCAGCAGCCCTGGCTCGGGACTAGTGATTTACAATGAGCAGTTCTTC.

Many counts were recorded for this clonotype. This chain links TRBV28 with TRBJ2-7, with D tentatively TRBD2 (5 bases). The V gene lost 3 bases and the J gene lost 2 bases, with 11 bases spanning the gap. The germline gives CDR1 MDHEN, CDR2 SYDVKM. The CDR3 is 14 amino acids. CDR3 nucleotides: TGTGCCAGCAGTTTGCTAGCAGGTACCTACGAGCAGTACTTC. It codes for CASSLLAGTYEQYF.

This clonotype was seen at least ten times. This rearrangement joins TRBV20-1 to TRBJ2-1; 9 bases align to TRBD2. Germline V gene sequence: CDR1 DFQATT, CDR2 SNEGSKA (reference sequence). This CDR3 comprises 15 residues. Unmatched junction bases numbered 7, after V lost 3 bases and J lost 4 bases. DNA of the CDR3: TGCAGTGCTAGTGAACGGCTAGCGGGGTACAATGAGCAGTTCTTC. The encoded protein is CSASERLAGYNEQFF.

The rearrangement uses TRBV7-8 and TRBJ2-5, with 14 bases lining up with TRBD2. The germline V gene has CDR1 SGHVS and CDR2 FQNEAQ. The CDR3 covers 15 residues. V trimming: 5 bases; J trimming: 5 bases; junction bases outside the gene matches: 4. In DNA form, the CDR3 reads TGTGCCAGCAGCAGAGGGACTAGCGGGGGTGAGACCCAGTACTTC. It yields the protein CASSRGTSGGETQYF. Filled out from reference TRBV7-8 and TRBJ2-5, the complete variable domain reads GAGVSQSPRYKVAKRGQDVALRCDPISGHVSLFWYQQALGQGPEFLTYFQNEAQLDKSGLPSDRFFAERPEGSVSTLKIQRTQQEDSAVYLCASSRGTSGGETQYFGPGTRLLVL.

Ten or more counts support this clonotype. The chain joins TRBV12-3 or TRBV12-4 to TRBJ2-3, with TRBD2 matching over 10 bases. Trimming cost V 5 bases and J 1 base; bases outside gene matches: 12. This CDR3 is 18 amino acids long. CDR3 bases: TGTGCCAGCAGTCTCTTCCCGGGACTAGCGTCACGCACAGATACGCAGTATTTT. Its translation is CASSLFPGLASRTDTQYF.

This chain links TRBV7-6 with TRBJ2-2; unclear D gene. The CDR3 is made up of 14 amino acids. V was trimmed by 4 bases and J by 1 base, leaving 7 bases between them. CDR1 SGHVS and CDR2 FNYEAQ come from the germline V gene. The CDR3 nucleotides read TGTGCCAGCAGCTCATACGAGAACACCGGGGAGCTGTTTTTT. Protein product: CASSSYENTGELFF.

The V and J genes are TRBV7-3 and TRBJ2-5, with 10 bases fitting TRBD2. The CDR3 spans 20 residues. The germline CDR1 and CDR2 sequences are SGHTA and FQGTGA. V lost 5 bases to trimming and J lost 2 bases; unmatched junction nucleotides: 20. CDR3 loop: CASSPGEPFRLAGDQETQYF. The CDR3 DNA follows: TGTGCCAGCAGCCCCGGCGAGCCCTTCAGACTAGCGGGTGATCAAGAGACCCAGTACTTC.

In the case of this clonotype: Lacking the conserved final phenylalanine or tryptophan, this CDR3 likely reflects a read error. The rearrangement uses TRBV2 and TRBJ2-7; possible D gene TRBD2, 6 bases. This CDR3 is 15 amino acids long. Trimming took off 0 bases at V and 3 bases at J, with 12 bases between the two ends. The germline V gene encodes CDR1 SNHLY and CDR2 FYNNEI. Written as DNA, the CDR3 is TGTGCCAGCAGTGAAGCTTCAGGGCGGGACTACGAGCAGTACGGC. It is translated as CASSEASGRDYEQYG.

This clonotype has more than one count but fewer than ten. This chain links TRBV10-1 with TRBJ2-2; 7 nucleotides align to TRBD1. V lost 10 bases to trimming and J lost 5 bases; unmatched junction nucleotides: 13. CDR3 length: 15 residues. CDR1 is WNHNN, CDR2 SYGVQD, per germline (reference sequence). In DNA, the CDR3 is TGCGCCACCTCCCGGACAGGCTCGGGGACCGGGGAGCTGTTTTTT. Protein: CATSRTGSGTGELFF.

Written as DNA, the CDR3 is TGCAGCGTACGCGTGGGGGGCTCCTACAATGAGCAGTTCTTC. Residues: CSVRVGGSYNEQFF. The genes are TRBV29-1 and TRBJ2-1; perhaps TRBD2 as D (6 bases). Germline-derived CDR1 and CDR2 are SQVTM and ANQGSEA. This CDR3 has 14 amino acids. V was shortened by 6 bases and J by 0 bases, with 12 bases between the two germline ends.

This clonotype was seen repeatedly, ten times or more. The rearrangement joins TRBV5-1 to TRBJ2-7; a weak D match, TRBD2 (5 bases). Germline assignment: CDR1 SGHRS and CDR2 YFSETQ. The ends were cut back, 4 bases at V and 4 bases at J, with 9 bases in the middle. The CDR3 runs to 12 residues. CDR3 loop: CASSPPGYEQYF. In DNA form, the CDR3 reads TGCGCCAGCAGCCCCCCGGGGTACGAGCAGTACTTC.

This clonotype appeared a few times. As DNA, the CDR3 is TGTGCCAGCAGCTTTATGGGTACCGGGGAGCTGTTTTTT. Encoded protein: CASSFMGTGELFF. V usage is TRBV5-5 and J usage is TRBJ2-2; D ambiguous. Germline assignment: CDR1 SGHKS and CDR2 YYEKEE (reference sequence). The CDR3 sequence is 13 residues long. V was clipped by 2 bases and J by 5 bases, with 7 bases between them.

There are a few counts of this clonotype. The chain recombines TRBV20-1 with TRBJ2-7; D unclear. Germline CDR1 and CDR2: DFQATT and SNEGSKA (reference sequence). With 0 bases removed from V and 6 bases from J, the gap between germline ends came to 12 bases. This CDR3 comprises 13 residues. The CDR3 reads CSARDGRPSEQYF. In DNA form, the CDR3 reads TGCAGTGCTAGAGACGGAAGACCGTCCGAGCAGTACTTC.

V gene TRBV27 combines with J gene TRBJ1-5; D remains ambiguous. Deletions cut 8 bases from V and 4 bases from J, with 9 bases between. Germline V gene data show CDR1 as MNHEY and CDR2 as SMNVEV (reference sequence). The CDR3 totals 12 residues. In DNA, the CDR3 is TGTGCCAGCGGTTCGGTGAATCAGCCCCAGCATTTT. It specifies CASGSVNQPQHF.

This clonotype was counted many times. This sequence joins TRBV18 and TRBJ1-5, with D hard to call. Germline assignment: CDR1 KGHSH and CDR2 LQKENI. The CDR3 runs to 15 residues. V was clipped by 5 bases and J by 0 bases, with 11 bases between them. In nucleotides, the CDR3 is TGTGCCAGCTCAGCACACGCTTATAGCAATCAGCCCCAGCATTTT. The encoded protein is CASSAHAYSNQPQHF.

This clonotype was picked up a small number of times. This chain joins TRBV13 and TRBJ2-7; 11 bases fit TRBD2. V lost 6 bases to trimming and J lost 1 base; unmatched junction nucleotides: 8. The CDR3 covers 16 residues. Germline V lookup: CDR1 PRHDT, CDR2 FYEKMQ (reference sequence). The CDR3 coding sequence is TGTGCCAGCAGTCCACCGGGACTAGCGGCATCCTACGAGCAGTACGTC. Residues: CASSPPGLAASYEQYV.

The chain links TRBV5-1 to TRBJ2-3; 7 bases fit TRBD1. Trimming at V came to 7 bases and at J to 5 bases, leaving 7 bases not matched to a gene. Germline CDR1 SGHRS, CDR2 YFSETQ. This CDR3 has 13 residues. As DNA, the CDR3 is TGCGCCAGCGGAACAGGGGTCGGAGATACGCAGTATTTT. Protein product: CASGTGVGDTQYF.